Given below is one T cell receptor beta chain in context. No antigen is known for it. Base qualities are missing; no much larger clone stands one base away. The data were taken from a study of blood T cells in healthy people across ages (dated by TCRdb to 2014 to 2015). Broadly, across the study: In model experiments, template switching captured roughly one uniquely barcoded TCR beta cDNA molecule for every two T cells. The study measured age-related changes in TCR beta repertoire diversity using deep sequencing normalized with unique cDNA molecular identifiers. Donors were grouped into four age groups: young (average roughly 15 years), middle-aged (39), aged (roughly 67) and long-lived (around 82). Donors of different ages were randomly distributed across sequencing lanes to avoid experimental bias. Using the same blood draw, the study looked at two additional independent replicas of 1 million unique cDNA reads for two donors, one aged 18 to 30 and the other aged 80 or older. What the study reported, not specific to this receptor: The percentage of naive T cells measured by flow cytometry correlated strongly with observed TCR beta diversity. Total diversity estimates from one million sequenced T cells were considered lower bounds and underestimates. Compared with the aged group, the long-lived group had more naive CD4+ T cells, fewer expanded clones and increased TCR diversity, suggesting age selection. As age increased, observed TCR beta diversity per million T cells dropped in a roughly linear way, and a significant reduction was already evident by age 40. Since profiling was done on bulk unsorted PBMCs, naive and antigen-experienced compartments could not be conclusively compared. Because the CMV infection status of the donors was unknown, age-related changes in expanded clonotypes may potentially have been confounded.

Library preparation was by 5' RACE. Sequencing was performed on an Illumina HiSeq 2500. A second PCR of 7 to 11 cycles was performed with a sample-barcoded 5' primer and a J-beta primer mix. A unique molecular identifier was introduced onto each TCR beta cDNA molecule by a template-switch 5' adaptor carrying 12 random nucleotides. Each sample yielded at least 3 million CDR3-containing paired-end reads. All of the RNA was converted into first-strand cDNA using the Mint cDNA synthesis kit, with a TRBC-specific oligonucleotide serving as the primer. All cDNA was treated with uracil-DNA glycosylase and then went through a first 18-cycle PCR with the universal primers M1SS and BC2_uni_R. As for the original processing: For normalization, 1 million high-quality reads were randomly selected from each sample, with every read carrying a distinct molecular identifier. Reads sharing molecular identifiers were discarded rather than binned into consensus sequences. MiTCR, with a Q25 quality threshold and the strictest error-elimination algorithm, was used for CDR3 identification, clonotype clustering and error correction. A nonparametric unseen species model with Euler transformation was used to estimate a lower bound on total TCR beta diversity. TCRdb itself trimmed the public reads at Q25 with fastp, ran MiXCR and retained productive beta chains. Each CDR3 protein gets just one entry, which takes the most common genes and DNA from the rows behind it. The V and J calls follow TCRdb's processing rather than the paper's. The sample profile shows approximately 1,000,000 distinct CDR3 sequences; 35% to 55% of them were found once. Of the sample, approximately 20% falls within the top ten clones.

Donors were roughly 40 systemically healthy Caucasian individuals from Russia aged roughly 6 to 95 years. Each donor gave 8 to 10 milliliters of peripheral blood, drawn into EDTA-treated Vacutainer tubes. Ficoll-Paque density-gradient centrifugation was used to isolate PBMCs, with at least 7 million obtained per sample. Total RNA, at least 6 micrograms per sample, was extracted from PBMCs with Trizol reagent. The percentages of naive CD45RAhigh/CD27high T cells were determined by flow cytometry on a PBMC aliquot from every donor. Unmatched junction bases come to 11, with V trimmed by 1 base and J by 8 bases. CDR1 LGHDT and CDR2 YNNKEL are derived from the germline V gene (reference sequence). The CDR3 goes from the cysteine to the phenylalanine over 17 residues. Just CDR3 DNA is preserved here, 51 bases in frame from base 1.

What was sequenced was blood. This TCR was sampled from a woman aged 55-70 years in good health. Recombination joined TRBV3-1 with TRBJ2-1, and TRBD2 aligns with 10 junction nucleotides. The DNA sequence reads TGTGCCAGCAGCCAAGGATGGGTTAGCGGGAGGTTGGATGAGCAGTTCTTC. Its translation reads: CASSQGWVSGRLDEQFF.